A single sample gave rise to the 29 T cell receptor beta chains below, sequenced in a study of T-cell memory formation after mild COVID-19. TCRdb analysed the 5' RACE reads with MiXCR anew, one entry per CDR3 protein. The data contain 110,000 to 150,000 distinct CDR3 sequences, approximately 26% of them singletons. The sequenced material came from PBMCs or a T cell subset sorted from them (not recorded which). The receptor set was obtained from an adult woman who had mild COVID-19 (a few samples of this study predate the infection). Cell type and time point are not known.

This clonotype was counted a few times. The chain uses TRBV5-5 and TRBJ2-1; TRBD1 is a possible D gene (5 bases). The CDR3 covers 15 residues. Trimming left V 2 bases short and J 6 bases short, with 15 bases between. Germline V CDR1 and CDR2: SGHKS, YYEKEE (reference sequence). The CDR3 bases are TGTGCCAGCAGCTTTGGACCAATTAGGGGCAATGAGCAGTTCTTC. It encodes CASSFGPIRGNEQFF.

The rearrangement joins TRBV29-1 to TRBJ2-1, with 10 positions matching TRBD2. CDR1 is SQVTM and CDR2 is ANQGSEA in the germline V gene. CDR3 length: 14 residues. V lost 3 bases, J lost 3 bases, and 2 bases stayed unmatched. CDR3: CSVDLAGGYNEQFF. The CDR3 DNA sequence: TGCAGCGTTGATTTAGCGGGAGGCTACAATGAGCAGTTCTTC.

The chain joins TRBV20-1 to TRBJ2-6, with D hard to call. The ends were cut back, 2 bases at V and 2 bases at J, with 16 bases in the middle. The CDR3 length is 17 residues. The germline gives CDR1 DFQATT, CDR2 SNEGSKA (reference sequence). CDR3 coding DNA: TGCAGTGCTAGACCCCCGGGCGGTTTTGCTGGGGCCAACGTCCTGACTTTC. Amino acid sequence: CSARPPGGFAGANVLTF.

This sequence joins TRBV6-5 and TRBJ2-1; 7 positions match TRBD2. Germline V gives CDR1 MNHEY, CDR2 SVGAGI. This CDR3 comprises 15 residues. V dropped 6 bases and J dropped 6; count of bases not matched to a gene: 11. CDR3: CASSQFRASGNEQFF. The CDR3 DNA reads as TGTGCCAGCAGCCAATTTCGGGCTAGCGGCAATGAGCAGTTCTTC.

The chain links TRBV7-9 to TRBJ2-7; the D call may be TRBD1 or TRBD2 (6 bases each). Between the trimmed V and J ends, which lost 5 bases and 2 bases, there was a span of 13 bases. The V gene's germline CDR1 is SEHNR and CDR2 FQNEAQ (reference sequence). CDR3 length equals 14 residues. The CDR3 DNA reads TGTGCCAGCAGCGCCCCGGGGGCTACCTACGAGCAGTACTTC. Protein: CASSAPGATYEQYF.

V and J are TRBV12-2 and TRBJ2-7; the table's TRBD1 call for D was not verified on the DNA. TRBV12-2 represents a pseudogene. CDR3 length equals 15 residues. CDR3 residues: CASRLDREESYEQYF. The CDR3 nucleotides are TGTGCAAGTCGCCTCGACAGGGAAGAGTCGTACGAGCAGTACTTC.

The chain employs TRBV30 and TRBJ2-7; D not resolved. This CDR3 has 12 amino acids. The germline V gene encodes CDR1 GTSNPN and CDR2 SVGIG (reference sequence). Trimming stripped 1 base from V and 2 bases from J, with 6 bases between. This chain's CDR3 is CAWSGTAYEQYF. For the CDR3, the DNA is TGTGCCTGGAGTGGGACGGCCTACGAGCAGTACTTC.

The rearrangement links TRBV12-3 or TRBV12-4 to TRBJ2-6, with TRBD2 matching over 7 bases. V gave up 6 bases and J gave up 0 bases; unmatched junction bases: 11. The CDR3 has 18 amino acids. The CDR3 nucleotides are TGTGCCAGCAGCCCCGCGGCGGGGGTCCTCTCTGGGGCCAACGTCCTGACTTTC. Encoded protein: CASSPAAGVLSGANVLTF.

In this sample, this clonotype turned up many times. The chain combines TRBV24-1 with TRBJ2-3, with D possibly TRBD1 on 5 matching bases. Germline CDR1 KGHDR, CDR2 SFDVKD. Trimming stripped 0 bases from V and 2 bases from J, with 8 bases between. The CDR3 runs 15 residues. CDR3 in amino acids: CATSDLTGLTDTQYF. CDR3 sequence (DNA): TGTGCCACCAGTGATTTGACAGGCCTCACAGATACGCAGTATTTT.

The chain is built from TRBV25-1 and TRBJ2-3, with 7 bases fitting TRBD2. Looked up from germline, CDR1 is MGHDK and CDR2 is SYGVNS. The CDR3 is 16 residues long. V shed 7 bases, J shed 0 bases, and the junction held 10 bases outside the gene matches. The CDR3 here is CASTPTLAVSTDTQYF. CDR3 nucleotides: TGTGCCAGCACCCCGACGCTAGCGGTTAGCACAGATACGCAGTATTTT.

The gene calls are TRBV4-3 and TRBJ1-1; 10 bases fit TRBD1. V trimming: 2 bases; J trimming: 3 bases; junction bases outside the gene matches: 3. Germline V CDR1 and CDR2: LGHNA, YSLEER. The CDR3 is 15 residues long. CDR3 nucleotides: TGCGCCAGCAGCCAACGGACAGGGGGGTACACTGAAGCTTTCTTT. Its protein product is CASSQRTGGYTEAFF.

This clonotype was seen repeatedly, ten times or more. The genes are TRBV11-2 and TRBJ2-1, with D possibly matching TRBD2 (6 bases). The CDR3 extends over 14 amino acids. Trimming took off 3 bases at V and 10 bases at J, with 16 bases between the two ends. Germline CDR1 SGHAT, CDR2 FQNNGV. The CDR3 nucleotides read TGTGCCAGCAGCTTTGGAGGGAACACTCAGGAGCAGTTCTTC. Its protein product is CASSFGGNTQEQFF.

This clonotype has just a few counts. The chain is built from TRBV4-1 and TRBJ2-1; D may be TRBD2 (6 bases). With 4 bases removed from V and 0 bases from J, the gap between germline ends came to 16 bases. CDR1 MGHRA and CDR2 YSYEKL come from the germline V gene. The CDR3 runs to 17 residues. CDR3 loop: CASSPPGSDSSYNEQFF. The CDR3 DNA is TGCGCCAGCAGCCCCCCCGGGAGTGACAGCTCCTACAATGAGCAGTTCTTC.

J is TRBJ2-7 and V is TRBV4-1, with a tentative D call TRBD2 (6 bases). Germline lookup yields CDR1 MGHRA and CDR2 YSYEKL. V lost 3 bases and J 0 bases, leaving 21 bases between the germline ends. The CDR3 is 18 residues long. The CDR3 bases are TGCGCCAGCAGCCAGGACCGGTGGGACTTCCGTCGCTCCTACGAGCAGTACTTC. Its translation: CASSQDRWDFRRSYEQYF.

This clonotype has only a few counts. The chain employs TRBV5-1 and TRBJ2-5, with 13 bases fitting TRBD2. CDR1 is SGHRS and CDR2 is YFSETQ in the germline V gene. Losses at the gene ends were 2 bases for V and 0 bases for J; bases not matched to a gene: 4. CDR3 length: 17 amino acids. The CDR3 sequence: CASSLRLAGGNQETQYF. CDR3 in DNA: TGCGCCAGCAGCTTAAGACTAGCGGGAGGCAACCAAGAGACCCAGTACTTC.

The sample holds a few counts of this clonotype. The V gene is TRBV7-9, the J gene TRBJ2-7, with no clear D. The ends were cut back, 5 bases at V and 0 bases at J, with 11 bases in the middle. The germline V gene encodes CDR1 SEHNR and CDR2 FQNEAQ (reference sequence). CDR3 length: 14 amino acids. CDR3 sequence: CASSRDPGSYEQYF. CDR3 nucleotide sequence: TGTGCCAGCAGCCGCGACCCCGGCTCCTACGAGCAGTACTTC.

This clonotype was picked up a small number of times. The chain recombines TRBV6-2 or TRBV6-3 with TRBJ1-1; TRBD1 is a possible D gene (5 bases). CDR3 length: 15 residues. Trimming took 4 bases from V and 0 from J, leaving 12 bases between them. CDR1 and CDR2 (germline): MNHEY, SVGEGT. The CDR3 region is CASSFLRDVNTEAFF. CDR3 nucleotide sequence: TGTGCCAGCAGTTTCCTCCGGGACGTGAACACTGAAGCTTTCTTT.

This clonotype was counted a few times. The chain combines TRBV9 with TRBJ1-5; TRBD1 matches 7 bases. Germline V CDR1 and CDR2: SGDLS, YYNGEE. This CDR3 has 16 amino acids. Losses at the gene ends were 0 bases for V and 6 bases for J; bases not matched to a gene: 9. DNA of the CDR3: TGTGCCAGCAGCGTAGGGGACAGAGTCGACTCTCAGCCCCAGCATTTT. Amino acid sequence: CASSVGDRVDSQPQHF.

This clonotype was seen at least ten times. V gene TRBV11-2 combines with J gene TRBJ2-2; no firm D call. This CDR3 comprises 14 residues. V was pared by 0 bases and J by 5 bases, with 7 bases between. Looked up from germline, CDR1 is SGHAT and CDR2 is FQNNGV. DNA for the CDR3: TGTGCCAGCAGCTTAGATGTGGCTACCGGGGAGCTGTTTTTT. Amino acid sequence: CASSLDVATGELFF. Together with reference TRBV11-2 and TRBJ2-2, the CDR3 gives the full variable domain: EAGVAQSPRYKIIEKRQSVAFWCNPISGHATLYWYQQILGQGPKLLIQFQNNGVVDDSQLPKDRFSAERLKGVDSTLKIQPAKLEDSAVYLCASSLDVATGELFFGEGSRLTVL.

The CDR3 bases are TGTGCCAGCAGTTCCAAGATATGGAGTGAAAAACTGTTTTTT. Translation gives CASSSKIWSEKLFF. The V and J genes are TRBV6-5 and TRBJ1-4; D is unresolved. There are 14 residues in the CDR3. CDR1 is MNHEY and CDR2 is SVGAGI in the germline V gene. Trimming pared 4 bases from V and 7 bases from J, leaving 13 bases between.

The V gene is TRBV6-5, the J gene TRBJ1-6, with 7 bases aligning to TRBD1. The CDR3 is 15 residues long. Germline-derived CDR1 and CDR2 are MNHEY and SVGAGI. Germline trimming cut 0 bases from V and 7 bases from J; bases unmatched to any gene: 3. The CDR3 reads CASSYSGQSNSPLHF. CDR3 DNA: TGTGCCAGCAGTTACTCGGGACAGTCAAATTCACCCCTCCACTTT.

The rearrangement uses TRBV4-3 and TRBJ2-7; 8 positions match TRBD2. The V segment lost 1 base and the J segment 3 bases; nucleotides outside the gene matches: 20. This CDR3 spans 20 amino acids. Germline CDR1 is LGHNA and CDR2 is YSLEER. CDR3 protein: CASSQGPDPHSVAGYYEQYF. The CDR3 DNA is TGCGCCAGCAGCCAAGGCCCCGACCCACACTCAGTAGCGGGGTACTACGAGCAGTACTTC.

This chain joins TRBV27 and TRBJ2-7; D is unresolved. The V gene lost 6 bases and the J gene lost 6 bases, with 18 bases spanning the gap. Looked up from germline, CDR1 is MNHEY and CDR2 is SMNVEV (reference sequence). This CDR3 has 14 residues. CDR3 loop: CASSLGASVGEQYF. The CDR3 coding sequence is TGTGCCAGCAGCCTCGGAGCTTCGGTTGGCGAGCAGTACTTC.

The V and J genes are TRBV12-3 or TRBV12-4 and TRBJ1-1, with no clear D. The V gene lost 8 bases and the J gene lost 6 bases, with 16 bases spanning the gap. CDR3 length: 13 amino acids. Here the CDR3 DNA reads TGTGCCAGCCGACTTTCCGAGGTCGCTGAAGCTTTCTTT. It specifies CASRLSEVAEAFF.

This rearrangement joins TRBV5-1 to TRBJ1-4; tentatively, D is TRBD1 (6 bases). V lost 0 bases to trimming and J lost 7 bases, with 13 bases between them. Germline CDR1 reads SGHRS; CDR2 reads YFSETQ. The CDR3 length is 15 residues. Here the CDR3 reads CASSLEGGLSEKLFF. The CDR3 DNA reads as TGCGCCAGCAGCTTGGAGGGGGGGTTGAGTGAAAAACTGTTTTTT.

As DNA, the CDR3 is TGTGCCAGCAGCTTAGGGGGGCTTCGCAATGAGCAGTTCTTC. Encoded protein: CASSLGGLRNEQFF. The rearrangement uses TRBV7-6 and TRBJ2-1; a weak D match, TRBD1 (6 bases). V shed 1 base and J shed 6 bases, with 10 bases lying between them. The germline CDR1 and CDR2 sequences are SGHVS and FNYEAQ. This CDR3 has 14 amino acids.

V and J are TRBV18 and TRBJ2-1; D is uncertain. The CDR3 is 13 amino acids. The V gene's germline CDR1 is KGHSH and CDR2 LQKENI. V was trimmed by 0 bases and J by 6 bases, leaving 6 bases between them. The CDR3 here is CASSPPLSNEQFF. The CDR3, as DNA: TGTGCCAGCTCACCACCGCTGAGCAATGAGCAGTTCTTC.

The gene calls are TRBV7-9 and TRBJ2-1; 12 bases are a match to TRBD2. CDR3 size: 17 residues. V dropped 4 bases and J dropped 0; count of bases not matched to a gene: 4. Germline V CDR1 and CDR2: SEHNR, FQNEAQ (reference sequence). The CDR3 DNA reads TGTGCCAGCAGCTCACTAGCGGGAGGCCGCTCCTACAATGAGCAGTTCTTC. It yields the protein CASSSLAGGRSYNEQFF.

V usage is TRBV24-1 and J usage is TRBJ2-1; 10 nucleotides match TRBD1. The CDR3 contains 17 residues. Germline V gene data show CDR1 as KGHDR and CDR2 as SFDVKD. With 4 bases clipped from V and 7 bases from J, the junction kept 12 bases outside the gene matches. DNA for the CDR3: TGTGCCACCAGTGACCGTGATGCGGGACAGGGGAAGAATGAGCAGTTCTTC. This sequence encodes CATSDRDAGQGKNEQFF.